These 8 T cell receptor beta chains share one sample of origin, sequenced in a study of blood T cell repertoires in COVID-19. The data were produced by immunoSEQ multiplex PCR, yet TCRdb's version contains in-frame clones alone and is incomplete. This table holds fewer than 250,000 clones, approximately 83% found once. The sequencing input was peripheral blood. The receptors here all came from a woman aged 40 to 50 with active or convalescent COVID-19.

The chain combines TRBV19 with TRBJ2-2; D perhaps matches TRBD1 (6 bases). V dropped 7 bases and J dropped 6 bases, with 9 bases sitting between them. From germline, CDR1 is LNHDA and CDR2 SQIVND (reference sequence). The CDR3 has 12 amino acids. The DNA for the CDR3 is TGTGCCAGTACCACAGGGCCCGGGGAGCTGTTTTTT. It yields the protein CASTTGPGELFF.

V and J are TRBV5-5 and TRBJ2-6; a possible D gene is TRBD1 (5 bases). Trimming took off 4 bases at V and 2 bases at J, with 19 bases between the two ends. Germline V gene lookup returns CDR1 SGHKS and CDR2 YYEKEE (reference sequence). This CDR3 spans 18 amino acids. CDR3 DNA: TGTGCCAGCAGCCGGTCGGACAACTGGCTACCTGGGGCCAACGTCCTGACTTTC. This gives the protein CASSRSDNWLPGANVLTF.

The V gene is TRBV28, the J gene TRBJ1-1, with D maybe TRBD1 (6 bases). The CDR3 loop spans 14 amino acids. Looked up from germline, CDR1 is MDHEN and CDR2 is SYDVKM. V lost 3 bases and J lost 4, with 12 bases in between. CDR3 sequence (DNA): TGTGCCAGCAGTTTGGGTAGGGGGGGCACTGAAGCTTTCTTT. Amino acids: CASSLGRGGTEAFF.

This clone appeared once. The chain joins TRBV7-3 to TRBJ1-2; 8 bases align to TRBD1. The CDR3 has 14 residues. Germline CDR1 reads SGHTA; CDR2 reads FQGTGA. J gave up 6 bases and V 5 bases, and 8 bases lay outside the gene matches. DNA for the CDR3: TGTGCCAGCAGCACGTCACAGGGGGGCCATGGCTACACCTTC. Translation: CASSTSQGGHGYTF.

The chain's CDR3 is CASSVRQGARHGYTF. The CDR3 nucleotides read TGTGCCAGTAGTGTAAGACAGGGGGCGCGTCATGGCTACACCTTC. The chain has TRBV19 and TRBJ1-2, with TRBD1 identical over 10 bases. Unmatched junction bases numbered 9, after V lost 5 bases and J lost 6 bases. The CDR3 length is 15 residues. Germline loops: CDR1 LNHDA, CDR2 SQIVND (reference sequence).

The rearrangement joins TRBV4-2 to TRBJ2-7, with 11 bases lining up with TRBD1. CDR1 and CDR2 from the germline V gene are LGHNA and YNFKEQ. V lost 2 bases and J lost 3; bases outside the gene matches: 3. This CDR3 comprises 15 residues. CDR3 in DNA: TGTGCCAGCAGCCAACCGGGACAGGGGGGCTACGAGCAGTACTTC. It codes for CASSQPGQGGYEQYF.

The chain has TRBV7-8 and TRBJ1-6; 9 nucleotides line up with TRBD1. This CDR3 contains 15 residues. Germline loops: CDR1 SGHVS, CDR2 FQNEAQ. J gave up 9 bases and V 1 base, and 4 bases lay outside the gene matches. The CDR3 bases are TGTGCCAGCAGCTTAGAAGGGACAGGGACTTCACCCCTCCACTTT. Encoded protein: CASSLEGTGTSPLHF.

The chain employs TRBV5-1 and TRBJ2-3; D might be TRBD2 (5 bases). V lost 0 bases to trimming and J lost 0 bases, with 11 bases between them. This CDR3 comprises 16 residues. Germline CDR1 reads SGHRS; CDR2 reads YFSETQ. CDR3 protein: CASSLVGGGSTDTQYF. DNA of the CDR3: TGCGCCAGCAGCTTGGTTGGCGGAGGCAGCACAGATACGCAGTATTTT.